This TCR beta chain appears in the sequencing data of a study of T cell responses to AZD1222 COVID-19 vaccine (dated by TCRdb to the early 2020s). In terms of the full investigation: AZD1222 recipients with second doses at about 4 weeks or about 12 weeks were pooled, because spike-specific TCR depth and breadth did not differ between schedules. A total of over 230 trial participants underwent TCR sequencing, of whom around 210 had received two doses of AZD1222 and some 25 had received two doses of the MenACWY control vaccine. Enrollment into the trials was organized by age into subgroups of 18-55, 56-69 and 70-plus years, and those subgroups contained roughly 140, 27 and 60 TCR-sequenced participants, respectively. Results and caveats for the whole study, not just this receptor: Conclusions about previously exposed vaccinees were limited because only six AZD1222 recipients were SARS-CoV-2 seropositive at baseline. Because no day 14 peak-response samples were available, the repertoires could be characterized only after the peak T cell response. The 56-69-year group was small, and its depth increase did not reach significance, likely because of low power. After two AZD1222 doses, both the breadth and the depth of spike-specific TCRs were significantly higher than at day 0 and than in MenACWY recipients. Reportedly, close to half of the unique spike-specific TCRs recognized epitopes lying outside the regions that are mutated in the B.1.351 and B.1.1.7 variants. The vaccine-associated CD4 TCRs covered the entire spike protein, and the dominant responses fell in regions 160-218 and 743-854. Most participants were white British and females outnumbered males, and the authors suggested that clonal diversity may have been underestimated.

The time point label, read with the paper, signifies: baseline before first vaccination. Vaccinee samples came from UK trials COV001 and COV002, including a single-blind randomized controlled phase 2/3 trial of AZD1222 (ChAdOx1 nCoV-19) in healthy adults. Trial participant PBMC samples were collected at day 0 and day 28 after the second dose for TCRbeta chain sequencing. V is pared back by 5 bases and J by 14 bases, with 10 bases lying between the germline termini. The CDR3 has 10 amino acids, counting the end cysteine and phenylalanine. Only the CDR3 portion is preserved as DNA: 30 bases, with reading frame beginning at the first base. Taken from the germline V gene, the CDR1 and CDR2 loops are SQVTM and ANQGSEA. As to this clone: Its antigen is unknown. No much larger clone exists at a distance of one base, and base qualities are not known.

The CDR3 regions of human TCRbeta chains were subjected to immunosequencing. Per the authors' processing: Repertoire TCRs were matched against a reference library of SARS-CoV-2-specific TCRs generated with the MIRA antigen-specificity platform. Breadth was defined as the fraction of unique TCRs that were SARS-CoV-2-associated. Depth was defined as the fraction of total T cells that were SARS-CoV-2-associated. Using the MIRA data, each spike-specific TCR was mapped to the spike region that the TCR reacts to and placed in a CD4 or CD8 class. Log10-transformed breadth and depth values were compared by one-way ANOVA with Sidak's multiple comparisons tests. This is the immuneACCESS table as TCRdb keeps it, with only in-frame sequences that have V and J called. A part of the clones is gone; compared with another copy, unresolved V genes explain less than half, and the rest is unexplained. From that table come the V and J calls and clone size; the DNA was used to work out D and trimming. This sample gives some 150,000 clones in total; 90% of them show up just once. Around 1.6% of the sample comes from the top ten.

The sequence was collected from an adult in good health. The specimen comprised peripheral blood, sampled on day 0 of AZD1222 vaccination. Here the chain combines TRBV29-1 and TRBJ1-6; the D gene is unclear. The DNA reads as follows: TGCAGCGTTATAGATTACACCCTCCACTTT. It codes for CSVIDYTLHF.